This T cell receptor (beta chain) stems from a study of technical replicates of blood from four donors. Profiling relied on immunoSEQ multiplex PCR, and the TCRdb table lists in-frame clones only, not all of them. The sample contains 70,000 or so clones, approximately 89% of which appear only once. As for this clone: Sequence at one end of the junction differs from germline and may be a read error.

CDR3 length equals 14 residues. Germline loops: CDR1 SGHNT, CDR2 YYREEE (reference sequence). Sequencing used PBMCs. V is TRBV5-4 and J is TRBJ1-1, with D uncertain. The receptor was derived from a human donor in good health. Some clones in this sample may be carry-over from other donors' samples. The CDR3 loop reads CASSRNRPYTEAFF. The CDR3 DNA sequence: TGCGCCAGCAGCCGAAACAGACCCTACACTGAAGCTTTCTTT.